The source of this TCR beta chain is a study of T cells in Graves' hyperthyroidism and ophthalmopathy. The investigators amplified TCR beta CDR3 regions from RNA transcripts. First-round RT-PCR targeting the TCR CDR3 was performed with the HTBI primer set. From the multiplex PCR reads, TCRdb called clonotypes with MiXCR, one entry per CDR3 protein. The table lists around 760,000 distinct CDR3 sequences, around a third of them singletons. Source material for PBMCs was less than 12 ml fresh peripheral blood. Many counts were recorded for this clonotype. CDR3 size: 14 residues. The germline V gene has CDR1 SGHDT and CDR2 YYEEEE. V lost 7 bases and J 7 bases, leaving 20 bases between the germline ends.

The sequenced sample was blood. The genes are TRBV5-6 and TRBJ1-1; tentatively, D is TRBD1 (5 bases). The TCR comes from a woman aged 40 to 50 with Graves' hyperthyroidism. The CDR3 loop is CASGPPGLPLEAFF. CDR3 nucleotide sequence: TGTGCCAGCGGGCCGCCGGGACTTCCGCTTGAAGCTTTCTTT. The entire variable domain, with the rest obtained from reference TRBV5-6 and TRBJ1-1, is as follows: DAGVTQSPTHLIKTRGQQVTLRCSPKSGHDTVSWYQQALGQGPQFIFQYYEEEERQRGNFPDRFSGHQFPNYSSELNVNALLLGDSALYLCASGPPGLPLEAFFGQGTRLTVV.